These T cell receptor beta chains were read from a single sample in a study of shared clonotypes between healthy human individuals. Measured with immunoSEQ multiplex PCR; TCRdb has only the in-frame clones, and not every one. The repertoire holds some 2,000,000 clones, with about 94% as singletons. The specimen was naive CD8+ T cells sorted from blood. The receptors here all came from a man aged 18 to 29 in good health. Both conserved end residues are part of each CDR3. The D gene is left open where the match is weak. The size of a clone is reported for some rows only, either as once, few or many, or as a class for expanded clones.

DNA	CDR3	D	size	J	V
TGCGCCAGCAGTGATGGGGTTATCAGGGGGACCCAGTACTTC	CASSDGVIRGTQYF	NA	NA	TRBJ2-5	TRBV10-2
TGTGCCAGCAGCTTATTTGGAAATCAGCCCCAGCATTTT	CASSLFGNQPQHF	NA	NA	TRBJ1-5	TRBV7-3
TGTGCCAGCAGCCTGAGCTACGAGCAGTACTTC	CASSLSYEQYF	NA	few	TRBJ2-7	TRBV2
TGTGCCAGCAGCTCCCCCACAGATACGCAGTATTTT	CASSSPTDTQYF	NA	few	TRBJ2-3	TRBV13
TGTGCCAGCAGTTACTGGGGGGTAGGGGCTGAGCAGTTCTTC	CASSYWGVGAEQFF	NA	NA	TRBJ2-1	TRBV6-6
TGTGCCAGCAGCGACCAACGCTCTGGAAACACCATATATTTT	CASSDQRSGNTIYF	NA	NA	TRBJ1-3	TRBV7-9
TGCGCCAGCAGCCAGGCCGGGACAGCGAACACTGAAGCTTTCTTT	CASSQAGTANTEAFF	TRBD1	NA	TRBJ1-1	TRBV4-1
TGTGCCAGCAGTTACTCTTCAGGTACCTACGAGCAGTACTTC	CASSYSSGTYEQYF	NA	NA	TRBJ2-7	TRBV6-6
TGTGCCAGCAGTGAATACCAGAACACTGAAGCTTTCTTT	CASSEYQNTEAFF	NA	NA	TRBJ1-1	TRBV2
TGTGCCAGCAGTGGGTCGAAGTATCAGCCCCAGCATTTT	CASSGSKYQPQHF	NA	NA	TRBJ1-5	TRBV6-1
TGTGCCAGCAGTGAAGGGACAGGGGAGCCTTTGTGGCCCCAGCATTTT	CASSEGTGEPLWPQHF	TRBD1	NA	TRBJ1-5	TRBV2
TGTGCCAGTAGTATAACCGTCGGGTCCACAGATACGCAGTATTTT	CASSITVGSTDTQYF	NA	NA	TRBJ2-3	TRBV19
TGTGCCAGTAGTATTGATAGGGGCAATGAGCAGTTCTTC	CASSIDRGNEQFF	NA	NA	TRBJ2-1	TRBV19
TGCGCCAGCAGCTGGCGGACAGACCTGGGCCCCGGCTACGAGCAGTACTTC	CASSWRTDLGPGYEQYF	NA	NA	TRBJ2-7	TRBV5-1
TGCGCCAGCAGCCAAGGCCCGGGACAGGGAAATGAAAAACTGTTTTTT	CASSQGPGQGNEKLFF	TRBD1	once	TRBJ1-4	TRBV4-1
TGCGCCAGCAGCGCCACCAAATTACAGAGGGACACTGAAGCTTTCTTT	CASSATKLQRDTEAFF	NA	NA	TRBJ1-1	TRBV4-1
TGCGCCAGCAGCCAAGATGGGGTAGCGGGAGAGGGCACAGATACGCAGTATTTT	CASSQDGVAGEGTDTQYF	TRBD2	once	TRBJ2-3	TRBV4-3
TGTGCCAGCAGTTACCGACAGGGGAGCAATCAGCCCCAGCATTTT	CASSYRQGSNQPQHF	TRBD1	NA	TRBJ1-5	TRBV6-5
TGCGCCAGCCAACAGGGCCCTTTGAACACCGGGGAGCTGTTTTTT	CASQQGPLNTGELFF	NA	NA	TRBJ2-2	TRBV5-1
TGCGCCAGCAGCCAAGAGACAGGGTGGACCACTGAAGCTTTCTTT	CASSQETGWTTEAFF	TRBD1	NA	TRBJ1-1	TRBV4-1
TGTGCCAGCGACCCGCAGGGACAGGGTTCAACTTACGAGCAGTACTTC	CASDPQGQGSTYEQYF	TRBD1	NA	TRBJ2-7	TRBV5-8
TGCAGCGTTGATCCAGGGACTTCAGCCAAAAACATTCAGTACTTC	CSVDPGTSAKNIQYF	NA	NA	TRBJ2-4	TRBV29-1
TGTGCTAGCAGCCTGGGACAGTACAATGAGCAGTTCTTC	CASSLGQYNEQFF	TRBD1	NA	TRBJ2-1	TRBV7-7
TGCGCCAGCAGCCAGACCGGGACAGCGAACACTGAAGCTTTCTTT	CASSQTGTANTEAFF	TRBD1	NA	TRBJ1-1	TRBV4-1
TGTGCCAGCACCTGGGAAGATCCTGAGGGCTACACCTTC	CASTWEDPEGYTF	NA	NA	TRBJ1-2	TRBV5-4
TGTGCCTGGAGGACGCCGTCAGATACGCAGTATTTT	CAWRTPSDTQYF	NA	NA	TRBJ2-3	TRBV30
TGTGCCAGCAGCTTAGAGTACGGGGAGCTTAATTCACCCCTCCACTTT	CASSLEYGELNSPLHF	NA	NA	TRBJ1-6	TRBV11-2
TGTGCCAGCACCTACACAGGGGGCGGTAATTCACCCCTCCACTTT	CASTYTGGGNSPLHF	TRBD1	NA	TRBJ1-6	TRBV7-2
TGTGCCAGCAGCTTACTTTTTCCGGCCGGGTCCAATGAGCAGTTCTTC	CASSLLFPAGSNEQFF	NA	NA	TRBJ2-1	TRBV7-2
TGTGCCAGCAGTCGGACTAGCGGGGGCCCCGGGCATGAGCAGTTCTTC	CASSRTSGGPGHEQFF	TRBD2	once	TRBJ2-1	TRBV11-2
TGTGCCAGCAGTCCTAGCAGAGGGGGGGGCTCTGGGGCCAACGTCCTGACTTTC	CASSPSRGGGSGANVLTF	NA	NA	TRBJ2-6	TRBV27
TGTGCCAGCAAAGGGGGGGCCTCCTCCTACGAGCAGTACTTC	CASKGGASSYEQYF	NA	NA	TRBJ2-7	TRBV7-3
TGCGCCAGCAGCCAAGATTCGTCCTACAATGAGCAGTTCTTC	CASSQDSSYNEQFF	NA	NA	TRBJ2-1	TRBV4-1